These T cell receptor beta chains were read from a single sample in a study of shared clonotypes between healthy human individuals. Produced via immunoSEQ multiplex PCR; TCRdb's table is partial and in-frame only. The table lists 2,500,000 or so clones, approximately 94% of them singletons. The sequenced sample consisted of naive CD4+ T cells sorted from blood. These receptors were collected from a man aged 18 to 35 in good health. The CDR3 runs from the conserved cysteine through the conserved F or W. The D gene is left open where the match is weak. A row's size may be missing; if present it is once, few, many or a size class.

abundance,d_gene,j_gene,v_gene,CDR3nt,CDR3aa
once,TRBD2,TRBJ2-1,TRBV6-1,TGTGCCAGCAGTTGGGGGGGACCGTACAATGAGCAGTTCTTC,CASSWGGPYNEQFF
NA,NA,TRBJ2-7,TRBV6-5,TGTGCCAGCAGTTACGCGAAGGGACCTTACGAGCAGTACTTC,CASSYAKGPYEQYF
NA,NA,TRBJ2-7,TRBV7-9,TGTGCCAGCAGCTTAGGAAGCGGGTCGTACGAGCAGTACTTC,CASSLGSGSYEQYF
NA,NA,TRBJ1-1,TRBV10-3,TGTGCCACCCTTGGGAACACTGAAGCTTTCTTT,CATLGNTEAFF
once,NA,TRBJ2-5,TRBV5-4,TGTGCCAGCAGCCCGCGAGCGACCTTACAAGAGACCCAGTACTTC,CASSPRATLQETQYF
NA,NA,TRBJ1-1,TRBV10-1,TGCGCCAGCAGTGAGTCGGCCAGGGCTAATTTCTTT,CASSESARANFF
NA,NA,TRBJ1-2,TRBV10-2,TGCGCCAGCACCTCTGACGGACGAAGTGGCTACACCTTC,CASTSDGRSGYTF
NA,TRBD1,TRBJ1-2,TRBV28,TGTGCCAGCAGTTCCCGACAGGGTGGTAACTATGGCTACACCTTC,CASSSRQGGNYGYTF
NA,NA,TRBJ2-2,TRBV18,TGTGCCAGCTCACCACTTGTTGCACGCGCGAACACCGGGGAGCTGTTTTTT,CASSPLVARANTGELFF
NA,TRBD1,TRBJ1-4,TRBV28,TGTGCCAGCAGTCAAAACAGGGGGTATGAAAAACTGTTTTTT,CASSQNRGYEKLFF
NA,NA,TRBJ2-2,TRBV5-1,TGCGCCAGCAGCTTGGCTGTGGTGGGCTCCGGGGAGCTGTTTTTT,CASSLAVVGSGELFF
NA,NA,TRBJ2-2,TRBV5-1,TGCGCCAGCAGCTTGCCTCCAGGCGACACCGGGGAGCTGTTTTTT,CASSLPPGDTGELFF
NA,NA,TRBJ2-5,TRBV2,TGTGCCAGCAGCGCTTGGGACCAAGAGACCCAGTACTTC,CASSAWDQETQYF
NA,NA,TRBJ2-1,TRBV30,TGTGCCTGGGGGCCTGGAGGCAATGAGCAGTTCTTC,CAWGPGGNEQFF
NA,TRBD2,TRBJ2-7,TRBV4-1,TGCGCCAGCAGCCAAGAAGAGGGACTAGCGGGGGAAGCCTACGAGCAGTACTTC,CASSQEEGLAGEAYEQYF
NA,TRBD2,TRBJ2-7,TRBV27,TGTGCCAGCAGTCCCATAGCGGGCTACGAGCAGTACTTC,CASSPIAGYEQYF
NA,NA,TRBJ2-5,TRBV5-8,TGTGCCAGCAGCCGGGGACGAACCGAGACCCAGTACTTC,CASSRGRTETQYF